The next 28 T cell receptor beta chains were all read from a single sample in a study of T cell changes during pregnancy in multiple sclerosis. Method: immunoSEQ multiplex PCR; TCRdb's copy keeps in-frame clones and lacks some. Altogether under 60,000 clones are present, around 92% being singletons, with the ten largest covering about 0.64%. The material was CD4+ T cells from peripheral blood mononuclear cells, obtained after pregnancy. The source of these receptors is a female donor with multiple sclerosis, enrolled in a pregnancy study.

V and J are TRBV19 and TRBJ1-1; TRBD1 agrees at 11 bases. This CDR3 spans 15 amino acids. Unmatched junction bases numbered 7, after V lost 7 bases and J lost 3 bases. Germline V gene lookup returns CDR1 LNHDA and CDR2 SQIVND (reference sequence). The CDR3 is CASTPDRGRYTEAFF. Written as DNA, the CDR3 is TGTGCCAGTACCCCGGACAGGGGGCGATACACTGAAGCTTTCTTT.

The chain is built from TRBV7-3 and TRBJ2-1, with a possible D match to TRBD2 (6 bases). This CDR3 comprises 14 residues. V lost 5 bases and J 4 bases, leaving 12 bases between the germline ends. Germline V gene lookup returns CDR1 SGHTA and CDR2 FQGTGA. CDR3 residues: CASSRGTDYNEQFF. CDR3 coding DNA: TGTGCCAGCAGCCGAGGGACTGATTACAATGAGCAGTTCTTC.

This rearrangement joins TRBV5-4 to TRBJ2-5; 7 bases agree with TRBD1. CDR1 is SGHNT and CDR2 is YYREEE in the germline V gene (reference sequence). V shed 4 bases, J shed 2 bases, and the junction held 5 bases outside the gene matches. The CDR3 is 14 residues long. The CDR3 reads CASSLRTGQETQYF. In nucleotides, the CDR3 is TGTGCCAGCAGCCTACGGACAGGACAAGAGACCCAGTACTTC.

The chain couples TRBV9 to TRBJ1-3, with 7 positions matching TRBD1. Per the germline V gene, CDR1 is SGDLS and CDR2 is YYNGEE. The CDR3 runs 15 residues. Unmatched junction bases numbered 4, after V lost 4 bases and J lost 0 bases. CDR3 sequence (DNA): TGTGCCAGCAGCCCGACAGGGAGCTCTGGAAACACCATATATTTT. It codes for CASSPTGSSGNTIYF.

V usage is TRBV5-6 and J usage is TRBJ2-1; 9 bases line up with TRBD1. The germline gives CDR1 SGHDT, CDR2 YYEEEE. After removal of 5 bases from V and 14 bases from J, the junction contained 8 bases not matched to a gene. The CDR3 is made up of 12 amino acids. CDR3 sequence (DNA): TGTGCCAGCAGGAAACGGGACAGGGTGGAGTTCTTC. Protein sequence: CASRKRDRVEFF. Supplemented by reference TRBV5-6 and TRBJ2-1, the full variable domain reads DAGVTQSPTHLIKTRGQQVTLRCSPKSGHDTVSWYQQALGQGPQFIFQYYEEEERQRGNFPDRFSGHQFPNYSSELNVNALLLGDSALYLCASRKRDRVEFFGPGTRLTVL.

The chain has TRBV6-5 and TRBJ1-5, with D perhaps matching TRBD1 (5 bases). CDR3 length: 14 amino acids. V was trimmed by 6 bases and J by 6 bases, leaving 15 bases between them. Germline-derived CDR1 and CDR2 are MNHEY and SVGAGI. The CDR3 DNA reads as TGTGCCAGCAGACCGGGGGGTTCTTTTCAGCCCCAGCATTTT. The encoded protein is CASRPGGSFQPQHF.

V usage is TRBV19 and J usage is TRBJ2-3, with unresolved D. The length of the CDR3 is 12 residues. The V and J ends lost 3 bases and 5 bases respectively, with 6 bases between them. CDR1 and CDR2 (germline): LNHDA, SQIVND (reference sequence). CDR3 sequence reads: CASSMSRDTQYF. The CDR3 DNA sequence: TGTGCCAGTAGTATGTCGCGAGATACGCAGTATTTT. Based on the CDR3 plus reference TRBV19 and TRBJ2-3, the full variable domain is DGGITQSPKYLFRKEGQNVTLSCEQNLNHDAMYWYRQDPGQGLRLIYYSQIVNDFQKGDIAEGYSVSREKKESFPLTVTSAQKNPTAFYLCASSMSRDTQYFGPGTRLTVL.

The CDR3 DNA reads as TGTGCCAGTACCCGCCGGGACAGGGACGACGACTACGAGCAGTACTTC. Its translation is CASTRRDRDDDYEQYF. This chain joins TRBV19 and TRBJ2-7; 9 bases are shared with TRBD1. Germline V gives CDR1 LNHDA, CDR2 SQIVND (reference sequence). The CDR3 totals 16 residues. With 7 bases clipped from V and 3 bases from J, the junction kept 13 bases outside the gene matches.

This clone is a singleton in its sample. This rearrangement joins TRBV4-2 to TRBJ1-2; maybe TRBD1 (6 bases). The CDR3 runs 15 residues. The germline CDR1 and CDR2 sequences are LGHNA and YNFKEQ. Trimming took 3 bases from V and 6 from J, leaving 17 bases between them. The CDR3 reads CASSHSQTGQNGYTF. The CDR3, as DNA: TGTGCCAGCAGCCACTCCCAGACAGGCCAGAATGGCTACACCTTC.

This chain joins TRBV11-1 and TRBJ2-5; 16 bases are a match to TRBD2. Germline CDR1 reads SGHAT; CDR2 reads FQDESV (reference sequence). Germline trimming cut 5 bases from V and 13 bases from J; bases unmatched to any gene: 7. CDR3 size: 14 residues. The chain's CDR3 is CASSPGLAGGWRYF. The DNA for the CDR3 is TGTGCCAGCAGCCCGGGACTAGCGGGGGGGTGGAGGTACTTC.

The rearrangement joins TRBV7-2 to TRBJ2-7; D is ambiguous. The V end lost 1 base, the J end lost 4 bases, and 11 bases lay between the germline ends. The CDR3 is 14 amino acids. Germline V gene sequence: CDR1 SGHTA, CDR2 FQGNSA. The CDR3 nucleotides are TGTGCCAGCAGCTTAGTAACAGACACGTACGAGCAGTACTTC. Its protein product is CASSLVTDTYEQYF.

The chain is built from TRBV7-2 and TRBJ2-1, with 9 nucleotides matching TRBD1. Germline loops: CDR1 SGHTA, CDR2 FQGNSA. The CDR3 covers 14 residues. V lost 6 bases, J lost 10 bases, and 10 bases stayed unmatched. CDR3 nucleotide sequence: TGTGCCAGCAGAAGGGACAGGGTTCCAGGGGAGCAGTTCTTC. Encoded protein: CASRRDRVPGEQFF.

The chain carries TRBV7-2 and TRBJ1-3; D is possibly TRBD1 (6 bases). This CDR3 spans 14 amino acids. Trimming stripped 1 base from V and 4 bases from J, with 8 bases between. CDR1 and CDR2 from the germline V gene are SGHTA and FQGNSA. CDR3 DNA sequence: TGTGCCAGCAGCTTAGGGACAGTCGGAAACACCATATATTTT. Its protein product is CASSLGTVGNTIYF.

The gene calls are TRBV7-9 and TRBJ1-2; perhaps TRBD1 as D (5 bases). This CDR3 has 10 amino acids. Germline V CDR1 and CDR2: SEHNR, FQNEAQ (reference sequence). The V end was cut by 8 bases, the J end by 8 bases, with 9 bases between. For the CDR3, the DNA is TGTGCCAGCGGGGGGGGAGGCTACACCTTC. It yields the protein CASGGGGYTF.

This chain links TRBV6-5 with TRBJ1-1, with 7 bases fitting TRBD1. Germline values: CDR1 MNHEY, CDR2 SVGAGI. This CDR3 spans 13 amino acids. The V segment lost 11 bases and the J segment 0 bases; nucleotides outside the gene matches: 6. The CDR3: CAAHRGVNTEAFF. The CDR3 DNA is TGTGCCGCGCACAGGGGCGTGAACACTGAAGCTTTCTTT.

This clone was seen only once. The V gene is TRBV30, the J gene TRBJ1-6; tentative D call: TRBD1 (6 bases). V lost 0 bases and J lost 9, with 15 bases in between. Germline lookup yields CDR1 GTSNPN and CDR2 SVGIG (reference sequence). The CDR3 has 15 amino acids. CDR3 in DNA: TGTGCCTGGAGTGTAAGGGCAGGGGTTACTTCACCCCTCCACTTT. Translating gives CAWSVRAGVTSPLHF. The full variable domain, rest sourced from reference TRBV30 and TRBJ1-6, is SQTIHQWPATLVQPVGSPLSLECTVEGTSNPNLYWYRQAAGRGLQLLFYSVGIGQISSEVPQNLSASRPQDRQFILSSKKLLLSDSGFYLCAWSVRAGVTSPLHFGNGTRLTVT.

The chain's CDR3 is CASSGPGANVLTF. In nucleotides, the CDR3 is TGTGCCAGCAGTGGGCCTGGGGCCAACGTCCTGACTTTC. J is TRBJ2-6 and V is TRBV2; D remains ambiguous. The CDR3 is 13 residues long. V was shortened by 4 bases and J by 2 bases, with 3 bases between the two germline ends. CDR1 is SNHLY, CDR2 FYNNEI, per germline.

The chain's CDR3 is CASSFGRGRGDTQYF. The DNA of the CDR3 is TGTGCCAGCAGCTTTGGGAGGGGTCGAGGAGATACGCAGTATTTT. V is TRBV11-3 and J is TRBJ2-3, with 7 bases identical to TRBD2. Germline V gene lookup returns CDR1 SGHNT and CDR2 YENEEA. The junction had 8 bases not matched to a gene; V was cut back by 3 bases and J by 5 bases. The CDR3 runs 15 residues.

The chain links TRBV10-3 to TRBJ2-7; D might be TRBD1 (6 bases). The germline V gene has CDR1 ENHRY and CDR2 SYGVKD. The CDR3 is made up of 12 amino acids. V lost 10 bases, J lost 6 bases, and 16 bases lay in between. CDR3 loop: CATAQGKGEQYF. The CDR3 DNA is TGTGCCACCGCCCAGGGGAAGGGCGAGCAGTACTTC.

The gene calls are TRBV5-1 and TRBJ2-3, with TRBD2 identical over 8 bases. Unmatched junction bases numbered 13, after V lost 6 bases and J lost 4 bases. The CDR3 is 16 amino acids. The V gene's germline CDR1 is SGHRS and CDR2 YFSETQ. The CDR3 DNA sequence: TGCGCCAGCACCCGGGCGATAGCGGGGACCGCAGATACGCAGTATTTT. Protein product: CASTRAIAGTADTQYF.

The genes are TRBV11-2 and TRBJ2-3, with TRBD2 matching over 13 bases. J gave up 11 bases and V 5 bases, and 7 bases lay outside the gene matches. The CDR3 is 14 amino acids. Germline CDR1 reads SGHAT; CDR2 reads FQNNGV. The CDR3 region has the DNA TGTGCCAGCAGCCGAAGCACTAGCGGGGGGGAGCAGTATTTT. Its translation: CASSRSTSGGEQYF.

The gene calls are TRBV14 and TRBJ2-6; 9 bases are a match to TRBD1. Germline-derived CDR1 and CDR2 are SGHDN and FVKESK. Trimming at V came to 1 base and at J to 4 bases, leaving 8 bases not matched to a gene. The CDR3 runs 18 residues. The CDR3 is CASSQASRDRAGANVLTF. The CDR3 bases are TGTGCCAGCAGCCAAGCCTCCCGGGACAGGGCCGGGGCCAACGTCCTGACTTTC.

The chain carries TRBV4-3 and TRBJ2-3, with a possible D match to TRBD2 (5 bases). The V and J ends lost 3 bases and 0 bases respectively, with 16 bases between them. The germline V gene has CDR1 LGHNA and CDR2 YSLEER. There are 17 residues in the CDR3. The CDR3 nucleotides read TGCGCCAGCAGCCAGGCCCCGGCGGGTGCTAGCACAGATACGCAGTATTTT. The encoded protein is CASSQAPAGASTDTQYF.

The chain combines TRBV20-1 with TRBJ1-5; D not resolved. The V end lost 6 bases, the J end lost 8 bases, and 8 bases lay between the germline ends. Germline CDR1 is DFQATT and CDR2 is SNEGSKA (reference sequence). The CDR3 covers 10 residues. The CDR3 sequence is CSAEAEPQHF. The CDR3, as DNA: TGCAGTGCCGAGGCGGAGCCCCAGCATTTT.

The rearrangement uses TRBV4-2 and TRBJ2-4; 11 bases align to TRBD2. The J segment lost 5 bases and the V segment lost 3 bases, leaving 6 bases of the junction unmatched. CDR3 length: 16 residues. Per germline, CDR1 LGHNA and CDR2 YNFKEQ. The CDR3 loop is CASSQETSGAENIQYF. The CDR3 coding sequence is TGTGCCAGCAGCCAGGAGACTAGCGGGGCTGAAAACATTCAGTACTTC.

The genes are TRBV5-6 and TRBJ1-6; 8 bases fit TRBD1. This CDR3 comprises 14 residues. CDR1 and CDR2 from the germline V gene are SGHDT and YYEEEE. V lost 4 bases and J lost 10; bases outside the gene matches: 7. The CDR3 coding sequence is TGTGCCAGCAGCCTCTGGACAGGGCGGTCACCCCTCCACTTT. This encodes CASSLWTGRSPLHF.

This clone was seen only a few times. The CDR3 DNA reads TGTGCCACCAGCAGAGATCTAAGTGGCTACACCTTC. Translating gives CATSRDLSGYTF. The chain has TRBV15 and TRBJ1-2; D unresolved. V was clipped by 0 bases and J by 7 bases, with 6 bases between them. Per the germline V gene, CDR1 is LNHNV and CDR2 is YYDKDF (reference sequence). The CDR3 totals 12 residues.

The J gene is TRBJ2-3, the V gene TRBV10-3; D uncertain. The CDR3 spans 12 residues. Trimming shortened V by 4 bases and J by 6 bases, and 8 bases separated the two germline ends. The V gene's germline CDR1 is ENHRY and CDR2 SYGVKD. The CDR3 loop is CAISGLVDTQYF. Here the CDR3 DNA reads TGTGCCATCAGTGGACTGGTTGATACGCAGTATTTT.